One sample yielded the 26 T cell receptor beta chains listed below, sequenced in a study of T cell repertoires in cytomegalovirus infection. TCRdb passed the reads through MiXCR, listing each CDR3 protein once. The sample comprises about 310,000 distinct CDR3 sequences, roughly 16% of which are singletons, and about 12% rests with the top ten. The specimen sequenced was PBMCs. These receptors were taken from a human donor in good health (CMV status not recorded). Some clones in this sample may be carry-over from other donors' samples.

For the CDR3, the DNA is TGCGCCAGCAGCCAAGATTGGAGAGATTCACCCCTCCACTTT. Translating gives CASSQDWRDSPLHF. The V gene is TRBV4-3, the J gene TRBJ1-6; no firm D call. Trimming shortened V by 0 bases and J by 8 bases, and 8 bases separated the two germline ends. CDR1 LGHNA and CDR2 YSLEER come from the germline V gene. The CDR3 is 14 amino acids.

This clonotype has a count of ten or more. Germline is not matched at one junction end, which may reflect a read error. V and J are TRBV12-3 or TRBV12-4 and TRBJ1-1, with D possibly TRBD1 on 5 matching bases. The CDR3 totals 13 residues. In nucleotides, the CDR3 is TGTGCCAGCAGCTTAGTAGGGGATACTGAAGCTTTCTTT. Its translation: CASSLVGDTEAFF.

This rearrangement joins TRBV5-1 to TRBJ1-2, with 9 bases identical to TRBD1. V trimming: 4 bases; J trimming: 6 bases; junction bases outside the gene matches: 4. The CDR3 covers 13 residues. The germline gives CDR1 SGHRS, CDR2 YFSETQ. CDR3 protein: CASSADRGNGYTF. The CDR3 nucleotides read TGCGCCAGCAGCGCGGACAGGGGTAATGGCTACACCTTC.

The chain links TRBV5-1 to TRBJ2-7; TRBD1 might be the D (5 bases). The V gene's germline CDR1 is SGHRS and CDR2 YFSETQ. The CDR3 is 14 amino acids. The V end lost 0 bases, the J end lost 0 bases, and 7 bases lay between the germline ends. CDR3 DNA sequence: TGCGCCAGCAGCTTGGAGGACATCTCCTACGAGCAGTACTTC. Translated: CASSLEDISYEQYF. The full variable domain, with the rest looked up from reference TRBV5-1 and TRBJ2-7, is KAGVTQTPRYLIKTRGQQVTLSCSPISGHRSVSWYQQTPGQGLQFLFEYFSETQRNKGNFPGRFSGRQFSNSRSEMNVSTLELGDSALYLCASSLEDISYEQYFGPGTRLTVT.

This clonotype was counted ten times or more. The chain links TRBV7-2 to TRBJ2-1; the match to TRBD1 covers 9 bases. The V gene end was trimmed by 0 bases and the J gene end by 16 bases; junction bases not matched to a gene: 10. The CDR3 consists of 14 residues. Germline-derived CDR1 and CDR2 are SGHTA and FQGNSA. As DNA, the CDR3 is TGTGCCAGCAGCTTAGCAATGGGACAGGGAACCCGTTTCTTC. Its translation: CASSLAMGQGTRFF.

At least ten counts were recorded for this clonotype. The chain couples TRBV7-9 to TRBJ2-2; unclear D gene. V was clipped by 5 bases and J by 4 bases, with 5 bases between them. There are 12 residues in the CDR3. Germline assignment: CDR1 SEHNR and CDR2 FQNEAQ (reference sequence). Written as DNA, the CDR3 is TGTGCCAGCAGCCCGCTCACCGGGGAGCTGTTTTTT. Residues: CASSPLTGELFF. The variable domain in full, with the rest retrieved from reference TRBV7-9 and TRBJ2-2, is DTGVSQNPRHKITKRGQNVTFRCDPISEHNRLYWYRQTLGQGPEFLTYFQNEAQLEKSRLLSDRFSAERPKGSFSTLEIQRTEQGDSAMYLCASSPLTGELFFGEGSRLTVL.

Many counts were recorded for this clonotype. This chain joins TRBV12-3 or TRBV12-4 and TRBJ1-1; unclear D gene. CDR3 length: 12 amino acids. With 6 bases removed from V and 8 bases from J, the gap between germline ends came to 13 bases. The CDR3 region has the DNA TGTGCCAGCAGCTCGGGCGGCTACGAAGCTTTCTTT. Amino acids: CASSSGGYEAFF.

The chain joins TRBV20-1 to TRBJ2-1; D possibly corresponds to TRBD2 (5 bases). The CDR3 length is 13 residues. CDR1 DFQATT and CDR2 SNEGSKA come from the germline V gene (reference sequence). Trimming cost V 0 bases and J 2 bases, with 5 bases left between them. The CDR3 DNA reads TGCAGTGCTAGAGACGGGACCTACAATGAGCAGTTCTTC. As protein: CSARDGTYNEQFF.

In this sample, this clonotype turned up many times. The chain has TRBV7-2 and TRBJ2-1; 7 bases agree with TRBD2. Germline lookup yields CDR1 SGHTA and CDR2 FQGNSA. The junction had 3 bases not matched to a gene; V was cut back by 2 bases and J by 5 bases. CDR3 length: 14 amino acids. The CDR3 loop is CASSLLGRDNEQFF. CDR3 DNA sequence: TGTGCCAGCAGCTTACTAGGGAGGGACAATGAGCAGTTCTTC.

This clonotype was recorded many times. The CDR3 region has the DNA TGTGCCAGCAGTAAACAGGGAGGAAACACCATATATTTT. Protein product: CASSKQGGNTIYF. The rearrangement uses TRBV27 and TRBJ1-3, with D perhaps TRBD1 (6 bases). Germline V gene data show CDR1 as MNHEY and CDR2 as SMNVEV (reference sequence). This CDR3 comprises 13 residues. Trimming stripped 5 bases from V and 4 bases from J, with 9 bases between.

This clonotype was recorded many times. This chain's CDR3 is CASSSLSGSGNQPQHF. The CDR3 bases are TGTGCCAGCAGCTCCCTCTCAGGCTCGGGCAATCAGCCCCAGCATTTT. The V and J genes are TRBV7-2 and TRBJ1-5; no reliable D call. This CDR3 is 16 amino acids long. Germline lookup yields CDR1 SGHTA and CDR2 FQGNSA. The ends were cut back, 4 bases at V and 2 bases at J, with 15 bases in the middle.

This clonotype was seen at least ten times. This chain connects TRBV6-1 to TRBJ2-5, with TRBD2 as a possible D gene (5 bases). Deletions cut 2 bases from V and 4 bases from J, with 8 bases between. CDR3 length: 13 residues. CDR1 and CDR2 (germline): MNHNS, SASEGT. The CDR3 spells CASSESGRETQYF. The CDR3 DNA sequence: TGTGCCAGCAGTGAAAGTGGGAGAGAGACCCAGTACTTC.

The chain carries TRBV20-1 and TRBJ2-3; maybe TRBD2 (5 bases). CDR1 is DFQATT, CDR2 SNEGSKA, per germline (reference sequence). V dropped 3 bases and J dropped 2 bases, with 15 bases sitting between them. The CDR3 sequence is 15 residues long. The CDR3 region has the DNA TGCAGTGCTAGCCCCAGAGGCGACTACACAGATACGCAGTATTTT. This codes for CSASPRGDYTDTQYF.

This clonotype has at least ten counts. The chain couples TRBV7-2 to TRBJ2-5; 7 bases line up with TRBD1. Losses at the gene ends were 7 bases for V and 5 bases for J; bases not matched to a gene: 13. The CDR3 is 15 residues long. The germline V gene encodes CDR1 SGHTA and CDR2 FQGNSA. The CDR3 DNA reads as TGTGCCAGCACCTCGGGACAGCCGAAGGCGGAGACCCAGTACTTC. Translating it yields CASTSGQPKAETQYF. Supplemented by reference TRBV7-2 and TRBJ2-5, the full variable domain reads GAGVSQSPSNKVTEKGKDVELRCDPISGHTALYWYRQSLGQGLEFLIYFQGNSAPDKSGLPSDRFSAERTGGSVSTLTIQRTQQEDSAVYLCASTSGQPKAETQYFGPGTRLLVL.

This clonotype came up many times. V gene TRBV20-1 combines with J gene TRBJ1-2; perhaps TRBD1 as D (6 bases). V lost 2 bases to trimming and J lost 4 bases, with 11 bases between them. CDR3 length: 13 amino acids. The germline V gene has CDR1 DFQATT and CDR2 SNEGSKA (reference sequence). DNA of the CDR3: TGCAGTGCTAGAACGATACAGGGCTATGGCTACACCTTC. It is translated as CSARTIQGYGYTF.

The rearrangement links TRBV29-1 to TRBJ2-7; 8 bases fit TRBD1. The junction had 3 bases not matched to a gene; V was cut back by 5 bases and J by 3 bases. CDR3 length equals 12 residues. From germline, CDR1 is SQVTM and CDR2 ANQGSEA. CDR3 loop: CSVFGTGYEQYF. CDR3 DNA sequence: TGCAGCGTTTTCGGGACAGGCTACGAGCAGTACTTC.

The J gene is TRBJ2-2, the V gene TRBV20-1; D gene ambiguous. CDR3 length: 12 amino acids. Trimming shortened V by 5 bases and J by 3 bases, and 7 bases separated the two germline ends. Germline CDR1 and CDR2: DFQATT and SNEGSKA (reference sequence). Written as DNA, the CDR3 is TGCAGTGCTCTGCTCCACACCGGGGAGCTGTTTTTT. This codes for CSALLHTGELFF.

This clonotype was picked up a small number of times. CDR3 bases: TGTGCCAGCAGCCCGAGTATCCAATACGAGCAGTACTTC. It encodes CASSPSIQYEQYF. The genes are TRBV11-2 and TRBJ2-7; D not resolved. There are 13 residues in the CDR3. Germline assignment: CDR1 SGHAT and CDR2 FQNNGV. Trimming took 5 bases from V and 4 from J, leaving 12 bases between them.

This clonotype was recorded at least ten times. The CDR3 DNA sequence: TGTGCCAGCAGTCCCTCCCTGGGCGGGAGTTGGGAGACCCAGTACTTC. Its protein product is CASSPSLGGSWETQYF. The chain uses TRBV12-3 or TRBV12-4 and TRBJ2-5; 7 nucleotides match TRBD2. CDR3 length: 16 amino acids. V lost 5 bases and J lost 5; bases outside the gene matches: 14.

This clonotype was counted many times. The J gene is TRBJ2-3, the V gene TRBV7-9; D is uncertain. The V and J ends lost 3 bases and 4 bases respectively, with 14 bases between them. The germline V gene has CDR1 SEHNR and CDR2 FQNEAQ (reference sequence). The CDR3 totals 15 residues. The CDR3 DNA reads TGTGCCAGCAGCTTTCAGTACTACCAACCAGATACGCAGTATTTT. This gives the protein CASSFQYYQPDTQYF.

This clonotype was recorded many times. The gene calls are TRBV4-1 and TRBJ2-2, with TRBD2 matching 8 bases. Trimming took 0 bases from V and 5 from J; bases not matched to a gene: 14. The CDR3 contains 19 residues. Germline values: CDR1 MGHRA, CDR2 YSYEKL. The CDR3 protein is CASSQDWVVGGAGTGELFF. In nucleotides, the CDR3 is TGCGCCAGCAGCCAAGATTGGGTGGTCGGGGGGGCCGGTACCGGGGAGCTGTTTTTT.

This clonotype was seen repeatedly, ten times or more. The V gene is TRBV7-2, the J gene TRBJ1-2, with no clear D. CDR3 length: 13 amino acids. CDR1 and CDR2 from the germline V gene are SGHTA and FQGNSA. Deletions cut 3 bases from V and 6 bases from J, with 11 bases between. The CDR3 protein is CASSFYLRDGYTF. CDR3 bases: TGTGCCAGCAGCTTCTATTTGCGGGATGGCTACACCTTC. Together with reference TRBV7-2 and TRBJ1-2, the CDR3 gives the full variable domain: GAGVSQSPSNKVTEKGKDVELRCDPISGHTALYWYRQSLGQGLEFLIYFQGNSAPDKSGLPSDRFSAERTGGSVSTLTIQRTQQEDSAVYLCASSFYLRDGYTFGSGTRLTVV.

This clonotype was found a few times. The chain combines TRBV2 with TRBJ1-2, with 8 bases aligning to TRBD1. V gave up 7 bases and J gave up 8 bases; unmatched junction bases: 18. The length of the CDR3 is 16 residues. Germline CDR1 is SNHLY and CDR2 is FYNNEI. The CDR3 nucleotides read TGTGCCAGCACTTTAGGAGGACAGGGAGAATGGGGCGGCTACACCTTC. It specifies CASTLGGQGEWGGYTF.

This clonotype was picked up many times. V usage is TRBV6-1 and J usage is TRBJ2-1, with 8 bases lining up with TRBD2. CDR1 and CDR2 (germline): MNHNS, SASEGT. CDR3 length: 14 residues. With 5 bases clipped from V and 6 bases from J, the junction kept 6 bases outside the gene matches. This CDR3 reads CASSPGGVINEQFF. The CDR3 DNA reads TGTGCCAGCAGTCCCGGGGGGGTGATCAATGAGCAGTTCTTC.

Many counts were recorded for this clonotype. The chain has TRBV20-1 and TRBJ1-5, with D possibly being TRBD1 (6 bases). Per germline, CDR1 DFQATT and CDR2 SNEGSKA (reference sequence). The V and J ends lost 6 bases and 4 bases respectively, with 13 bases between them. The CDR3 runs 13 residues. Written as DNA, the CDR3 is TGCAGTGCCCGAAGGGGGGGAAATCAGCCCCAGCATTTT. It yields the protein CSARRGGNQPQHF.

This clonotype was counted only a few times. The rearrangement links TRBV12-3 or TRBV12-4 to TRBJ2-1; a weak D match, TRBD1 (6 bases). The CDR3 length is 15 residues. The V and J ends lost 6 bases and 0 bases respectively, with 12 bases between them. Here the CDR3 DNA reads TGTGCCAGCAGAAGACAGGTTAGCTCCTACAATGAGCAGTTCTTC. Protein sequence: CASRRQVSSYNEQFF.